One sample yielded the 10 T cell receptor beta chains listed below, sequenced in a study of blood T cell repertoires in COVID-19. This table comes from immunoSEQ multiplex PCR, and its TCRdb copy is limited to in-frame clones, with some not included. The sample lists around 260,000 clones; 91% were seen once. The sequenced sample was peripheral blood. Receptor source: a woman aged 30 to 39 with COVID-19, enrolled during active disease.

This chain's CDR3 is CASSLVGGTYGYTF. The CDR3 coding sequence is TGTGCCAGCAGCTTAGTTGGGGGGACCTATGGCTACACCTTC. V gene TRBV11-2 combines with J gene TRBJ1-2, with D maybe TRBD1 (5 bases). V lost 1 base to trimming and J lost 4 bases, with 10 bases between them. The CDR3 totals 14 residues. CDR1 and CDR2 from the germline V gene are SGHAT and FQNNGV. Combining the CDR3 with reference TRBV11-2 and TRBJ1-2 gives the whole variable domain EAGVAQSPRYKIIEKRQSVAFWCNPISGHATLYWYQQILGQGPKLLIQFQNNGVVDDSQLPKDRFSAERLKGVDSTLKIQPAKLEDSAVYLCASSLVGGTYGYTFGSGTRLTVV.

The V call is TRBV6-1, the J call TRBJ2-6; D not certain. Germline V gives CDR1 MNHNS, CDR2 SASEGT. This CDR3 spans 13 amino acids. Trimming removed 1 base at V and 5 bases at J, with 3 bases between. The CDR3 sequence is CASSEDRANVLTF. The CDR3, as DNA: TGTGCCAGCAGTGAAGACAGGGCCAACGTCCTGACTTTC.

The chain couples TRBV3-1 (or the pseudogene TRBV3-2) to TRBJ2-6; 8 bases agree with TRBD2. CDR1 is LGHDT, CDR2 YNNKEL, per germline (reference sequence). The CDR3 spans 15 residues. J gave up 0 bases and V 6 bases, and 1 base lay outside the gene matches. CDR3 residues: CASSRGGSGANVLTF. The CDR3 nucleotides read TGTGCCAGCAGTCGGGGGGGCTCTGGGGCCAACGTCCTGACTTTC.

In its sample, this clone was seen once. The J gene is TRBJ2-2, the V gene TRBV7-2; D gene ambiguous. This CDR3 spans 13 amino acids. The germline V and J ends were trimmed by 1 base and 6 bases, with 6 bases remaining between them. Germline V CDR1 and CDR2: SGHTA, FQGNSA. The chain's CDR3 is CASSLVQAGELFF. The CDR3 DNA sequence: TGTGCCAGCAGCTTAGTTCAGGCCGGGGAGCTGTTTTTT.

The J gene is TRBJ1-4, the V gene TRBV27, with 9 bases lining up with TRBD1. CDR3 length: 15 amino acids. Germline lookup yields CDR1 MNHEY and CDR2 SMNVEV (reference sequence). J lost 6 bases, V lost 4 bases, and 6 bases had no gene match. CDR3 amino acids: CASSSPTGGDEKLFF. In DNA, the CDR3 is TGTGCCAGCAGTTCACCTACAGGGGGCGATGAAAAACTGTTTTTT.

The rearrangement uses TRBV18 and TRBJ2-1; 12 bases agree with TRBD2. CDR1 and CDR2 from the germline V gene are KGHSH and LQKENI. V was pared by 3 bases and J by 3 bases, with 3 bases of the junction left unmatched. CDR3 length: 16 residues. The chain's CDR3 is CASSPELAGGYNEQFF. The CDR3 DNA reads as TGTGCCAGCTCACCCGAACTAGCGGGAGGCTACAATGAGCAGTTCTTC.

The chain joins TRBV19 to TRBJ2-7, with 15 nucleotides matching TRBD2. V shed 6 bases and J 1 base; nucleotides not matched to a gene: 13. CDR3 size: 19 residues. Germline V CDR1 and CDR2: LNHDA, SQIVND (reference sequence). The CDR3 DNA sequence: TGTGCCAGTAGCCTCGCGGGACTAGCGGGAGGCCGCATATCCTACGAGCAGTACTTC. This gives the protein CASSLAGLAGGRISYEQYF.

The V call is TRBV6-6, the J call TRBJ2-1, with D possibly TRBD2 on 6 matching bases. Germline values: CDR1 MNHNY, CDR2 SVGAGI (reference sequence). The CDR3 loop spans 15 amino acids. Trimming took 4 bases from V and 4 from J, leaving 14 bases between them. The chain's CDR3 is CASSFPGSGYNEQFF. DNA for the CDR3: TGTGCCAGCAGTTTTCCCGGGAGCGGATACAATGAGCAGTTCTTC.

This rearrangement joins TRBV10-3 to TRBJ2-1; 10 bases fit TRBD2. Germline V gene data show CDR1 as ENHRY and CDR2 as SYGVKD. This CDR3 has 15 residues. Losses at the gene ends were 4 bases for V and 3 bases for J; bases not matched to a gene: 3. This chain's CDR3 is CAISVKREGYNEQFF. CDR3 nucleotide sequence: TGTGCCATCAGTGTTAAGCGGGAGGGCTACAATGAGCAGTTCTTC.

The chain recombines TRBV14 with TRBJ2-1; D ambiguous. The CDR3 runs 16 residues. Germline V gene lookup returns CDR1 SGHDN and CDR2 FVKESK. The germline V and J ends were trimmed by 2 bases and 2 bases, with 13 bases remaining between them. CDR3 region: CASSQILTATYNEQFF. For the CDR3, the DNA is TGTGCCAGCAGCCAAATCCTCACAGCTACCTACAATGAGCAGTTCTTC.